This T cell receptor beta chain was sequenced for a study of blood T cell repertoires in COVID-19. Study-wide background: Samples representing acute and convalescent COVID-19 were sourced from the United States, Italy and Spain.

The table came from immunoSEQ multiplex PCR; TCRdb's copy has only in-frame clones and leaves some out. The table has about 310,000 clones, around 87% seen once. The CDR3 consists of 20 residues. Trimming left V 4 bases short and J 9 bases short, with 31 bases between. Germline CDR1 and CDR2: LGHNA and YSLEER. Source material: peripheral blood. The rearrangement uses TRBV4-3 and TRBJ1-6, with D possibly matching TRBD1 (5 bases). The TCR originated in a woman aged 45-60 years who had recovered from COVID-19. In DNA form, the CDR3 reads TGCGCCAGCAGCCCCCACAAATGGGAGTTAGTAGAGTTCGGGGGTTCACCCCTCCACTTT. Translating gives CASSPHKWELVEFGGSPLHF.